This T cell receptor beta chain was obtained from a study of T cell responses to AZD1222 COVID-19 vaccine. The V gene lost 3 bases and the J gene lost 2 bases, with 12 bases spanning the gap. Germline lookup yields CDR1 SGHTA and CDR2 FQGNSA. The CDR3 totals 15 residues. In its sample, this clone was seen once. The protocol was immunoSEQ multiplex PCR, while the TCRdb copy is restricted to in-frame clones and leaves out a portion. This sample carries roughly 190,000 clones, 91% of them seen once, and the ten largest clones take approximately 1.6%. This TCR derives from an adult who received the AZD1222 COVID-19 vaccine. This sequence joins TRBV7-2 and TRBJ2-3; perhaps TRBD1 as D (6 bases). Sample: peripheral blood, taken 28 days after the second AZD1222 dose. Here the CDR3 DNA reads TGTGCCAGCAGCTTTCAGGGGTTCTTCACAGATACGCAGTATTTT. This codes for CASSFQGFFTDTQYF.